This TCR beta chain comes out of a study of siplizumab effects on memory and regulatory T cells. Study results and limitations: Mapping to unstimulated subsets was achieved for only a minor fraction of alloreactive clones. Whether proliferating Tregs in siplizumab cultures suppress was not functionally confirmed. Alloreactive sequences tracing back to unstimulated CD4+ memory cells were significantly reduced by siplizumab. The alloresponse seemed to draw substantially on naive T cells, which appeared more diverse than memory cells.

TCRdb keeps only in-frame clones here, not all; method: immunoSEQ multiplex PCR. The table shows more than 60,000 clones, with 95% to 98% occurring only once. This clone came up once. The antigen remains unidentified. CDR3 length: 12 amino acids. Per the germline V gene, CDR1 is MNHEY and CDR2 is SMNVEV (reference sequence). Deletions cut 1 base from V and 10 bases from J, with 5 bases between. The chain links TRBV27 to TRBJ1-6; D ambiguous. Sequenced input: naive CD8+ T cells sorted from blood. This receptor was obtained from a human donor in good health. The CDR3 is CASSLLESPLHF. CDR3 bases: TGTGCCAGCAGTTTATTGGAGTCACCCCTCCACTTT.